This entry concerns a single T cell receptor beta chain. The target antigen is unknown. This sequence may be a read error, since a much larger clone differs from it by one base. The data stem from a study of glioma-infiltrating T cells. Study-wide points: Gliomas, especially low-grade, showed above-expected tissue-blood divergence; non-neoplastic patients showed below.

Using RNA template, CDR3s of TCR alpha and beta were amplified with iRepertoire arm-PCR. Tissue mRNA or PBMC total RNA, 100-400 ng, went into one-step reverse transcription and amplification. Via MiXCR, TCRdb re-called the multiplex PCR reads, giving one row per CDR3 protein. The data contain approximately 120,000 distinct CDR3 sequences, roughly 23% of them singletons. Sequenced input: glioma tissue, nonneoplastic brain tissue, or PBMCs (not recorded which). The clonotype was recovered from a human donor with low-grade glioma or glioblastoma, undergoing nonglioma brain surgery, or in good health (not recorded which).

The CDR3 nucleotides read TGTGCCAGCAGTTTAAAGGATAAGCCCCAGCATTTT. Its protein product is CASSLKDKPQHF. The rearrangement joins TRBV12-3 or TRBV12-4 to TRBJ1-5; D gene uncertain. CDR3 length: 12 residues. V lost 2 bases and J 8 bases, leaving 7 bases between the germline ends.